Below are 30 T cell receptor beta chains sequenced from a single sample in a study of blood T cell repertoires in COVID-19. Method: immunoSEQ multiplex PCR; TCRdb's copy keeps in-frame clones and lacks some. Of about 200,000 clones in the sample, roughly 88% were seen once. The specimen was peripheral blood. These TCRs come from a woman in her thirties or forties who had recovered from COVID-19.

The chain employs TRBV5-5 and TRBJ2-2; D may be TRBD1 (5 bases). Germline-derived CDR1 and CDR2 are SGHKS and YYEKEE (reference sequence). The CDR3 runs to 15 residues. The germline V and J ends were trimmed by 4 bases and 0 bases, with 10 bases remaining between them. The CDR3 nucleotides read TGTGCCAGCAGCCGACAGTTCCCGAACACCGGGGAGCTGTTTTTT. It encodes CASSRQFPNTGELFF.

The CDR3 sequence: CATSDPGSNTGELFF. As DNA, the CDR3 is TGTGCCACCAGTGATCCGGGATCGAACACCGGGGAGCTGTTTTTT. This chain joins TRBV24-1 and TRBJ2-2; a weak D match, TRBD2 (5 bases). The CDR3 is 15 residues long. Germline values: CDR1 KGHDR, CDR2 SFDVKD. Deletions cut 3 bases from V and 0 bases from J, with 7 bases between.

The V gene is TRBV19, the J gene TRBJ1-4, with 10 bases identical to TRBD1. The junction had 4 bases not matched to a gene; V was cut back by 8 bases and J by 7 bases. The CDR3 runs to 13 residues. From germline, CDR1 is LNHDA and CDR2 SQIVND (reference sequence). The CDR3 region has the DNA TGTGCCAGTCAACGGACAGGGGGTGAAAAACTGTTTTTT. Amino acid sequence: CASQRTGGEKLFF.

The chain uses TRBV11-2 and TRBJ2-2; TRBD1 is a possible D gene (6 bases). The V and J ends lost 5 bases and 6 bases respectively, with 13 bases between them. Germline lookup yields CDR1 SGHAT and CDR2 FQNNGV. The CDR3 length is 14 residues. The CDR3 reads CASSPGPGAGELFF. CDR3 coding DNA: TGTGCCAGCAGCCCGGGCCCAGGGGCCGGGGAGCTGTTTTTT.

The chain joins TRBV6-5 to TRBJ2-7; tentative D call: TRBD1 (5 bases). Germline CDR1 reads MNHEY; CDR2 reads SVGAGI. The V and J ends lost 2 bases and 4 bases respectively, with 9 bases between them. The CDR3 sequence is 13 residues long. The CDR3 region has the DNA TGTGCCAGCAGTTACGCACAGGTATACGAGCAGTACTTC. As protein: CASSYAQVYEQYF.

The CDR3 loop is CASSGLAGGIEQFF. In DNA, the CDR3 is TGTGCCAGTAGCGGACTAGCGGGAGGCATTGAGCAGTTCTTC. This chain joins TRBV19 and TRBJ2-1; 14 bases fit TRBD2. CDR1 and CDR2 from the germline V gene are LNHDA and SQIVND (reference sequence). The J segment lost 9 bases and the V segment lost 6 bases, leaving 4 bases of the junction unmatched. This CDR3 region has 14 residues.

The V and J genes are TRBV7-2 and TRBJ2-1; 14 nucleotides match TRBD2. Trimming removed 5 bases from V and 6 bases from J; junction bases left unmatched: 9. This CDR3 region has 17 residues. The germline gives CDR1 SGHTA, CDR2 FQGNSA. In DNA, the CDR3 is TGTGCCAGCAGCACCCAAATCGGGACTAGCGGGGGCAATGAGCAGTTCTTC. It yields the protein CASSTQIGTSGGNEQFF. The full variable domain, rest sourced from reference TRBV7-2 and TRBJ2-1, is GAGVSQSPSNKVTEKGKDVELRCDPISGHTALYWYRQSLGQGLEFLIYFQGNSAPDKSGLPSDRFSAERTGGSVSTLTIQRTQQEDSAVYLCASSTQIGTSGGNEQFFGPGTRLTVL.

The chain uses TRBV3-1 (or the pseudogene TRBV3-2) and TRBJ2-1, with D possibly matching TRBD2 (6 bases). The V and J ends lost 0 bases and 9 bases respectively, with 9 bases between them. The germline V gene has CDR1 LGHDT and CDR2 YNNKEL (reference sequence). CDR3 length: 13 residues. The CDR3 here is CASSQEDSGEQFF. CDR3 nucleotides: TGTGCCAGCAGCCAAGAGGATAGCGGTGAGCAGTTCTTC.

This chain uses TRBV7-9 with TRBJ2-5, with D unclear. CDR1 and CDR2 from the germline V gene are SEHNR and FQNEAQ (reference sequence). The CDR3 has 13 residues. Trimming removed 1 base at V and 5 bases at J, with 8 bases between. The CDR3 nucleotides are TGTGCCAGCAGCTTAGGTGGGCAGGAGACCCAGTACTTC. Its translation is CASSLGGQETQYF. Complete variable domain (other parts from reference TRBV7-9 and TRBJ2-5): DTGVSQNPRHKITKRGQNVTFRCDPISEHNRLYWYRQTLGQGPEFLTYFQNEAQLEKSRLLSDRFSAERPKGSFSTLEIQRTEQGDSAMYLCASSLGGQETQYFGPGTRLLVL.

The chain recombines TRBV6-5 with TRBJ2-1; 7 positions agree with TRBD2. The J segment lost 9 bases and the V segment lost 0 bases, leaving 11 bases of the junction unmatched. This CDR3 is built from 16 residues. Germline CDR1 and CDR2: MNHEY and SVGAGI. CDR3 protein: CASSYSPDGGSGEQFF. The CDR3 nucleotides read TGTGCCAGCAGTTACTCTCCTGACGGCGGGAGTGGTGAGCAGTTCTTC.

V is TRBV7-2 and J is TRBJ1-2; the match to TRBD1 covers 9 bases. CDR1 and CDR2 from the germline V gene are SGHTA and FQGNSA. Losses at the gene ends were 5 bases for V and 8 bases for J; bases not matched to a gene: 12. The CDR3 sequence is 15 residues long. CDR3 coding DNA: TGTGCCAGCAGCGACCGCCGGGACAGGGACAACGGCTACACCTTC. Amino acids: CASSDRRDRDNGYTF. The complete variable domain, with remaining parts taken from reference TRBV7-2 and TRBJ1-2, reads GAGVSQSPSNKVTEKGKDVELRCDPISGHTALYWYRQSLGQGLEFLIYFQGNSAPDKSGLPSDRFSAERTGGSVSTLTIQRTQQEDSAVYLCASSDRRDRDNGYTFGSGTRLTVV.

This clone was detected once. In DNA form, the CDR3 reads TGCGCCAGCAGCTTGGGGACAGAAGAGACCCAGTACTTC. Translated: CASSLGTEETQYF. V and J are TRBV5-1 and TRBJ2-5; weak D call: TRBD1 (6 bases). V lost 0 bases and J 3 bases, leaving 6 bases between the germline ends. Germline V gives CDR1 SGHRS, CDR2 YFSETQ. The CDR3 covers 13 residues. The full variable domain, completed using reference TRBV5-1 and TRBJ2-5, is KAGVTQTPRYLIKTRGQQVTLSCSPISGHRSVSWYQQTPGQGLQFLFEYFSETQRNKGNFPGRFSGRQFSNSRSEMNVSTLELGDSALYLCASSLGTEETQYFGPGTRLLVL.

V gene TRBV21-1 combines with J gene TRBJ1-1. TRBV21-1 is listed as a pseudogene. The CDR3 consists of 15 residues. The CDR3 DNA reads as TGTGCCAGCAGCCCACCCCCGCGGAGAGGAACTGAAGCTTTCTTT. Its translation: CASSPPPRRGTEAFF.

This chain links TRBV2 with TRBJ1-4, with a possible D match to TRBD1 (5 bases). The CDR3 sequence is 13 residues long. With 8 bases removed from V and 5 bases from J, the gap between germline ends came to 12 bases. Germline-derived CDR1 and CDR2 are SNHLY and FYNNEI. The CDR3 is CASAGDYNEKLFF. DNA for the CDR3: TGTGCCAGCGCTGGGGACTACAATGAAAAACTGTTTTTT.

This rearrangement joins TRBV30 to TRBJ2-7, with 11 bases that match TRBD1. The germline CDR1 and CDR2 sequences are GTSNPN and SVGIG (reference sequence). The CDR3 consists of 11 residues. CDR3 sequence (DNA): TGTAGTGGGACAGGGGGCTACGAGCAGTACTTC. Encoded protein: CSGTGGYEQYF.

The chain uses TRBV27 and TRBJ1-2; D uncertain. The CDR3 runs 15 residues. V was pared by 6 bases and J by 8 bases, with 22 bases between. Looked up from germline, CDR1 is MNHEY and CDR2 is SMNVEV (reference sequence). The CDR3: CASSLLAGGIGGYTF. The CDR3 DNA reads as TGTGCCAGCAGCCTCCTAGCAGGTGGAATTGGAGGCTACACCTTC.

This clone appeared once. The genes are TRBV30 and TRBJ2-3; D gene uncertain. V was pared by 3 bases and J by 5 bases, with 6 bases between. The CDR3 contains 11 residues. Germline V gene data show CDR1 as GTSNPN and CDR2 as SVGIG (reference sequence). This chain's CDR3 is CAWSPRDTQYF. The CDR3 DNA follows: TGTGCCTGGAGCCCCCGAGATACGCAGTATTTT.

This clone appeared a few times. This chain links TRBV11-2 with TRBJ1-1, with TRBD1 identical over 8 bases. With V trimmed by 5 bases and J by 7 bases, 6 bases remained unmatched. This CDR3 contains 13 residues. The germline gives CDR1 SGHAT, CDR2 FQNNGV. The CDR3 here is CASSLGQGYEAFF. The CDR3 DNA reads as TGTGCCAGCAGCCTAGGACAGGGCTATGAAGCTTTCTTT. Full variable domain (outside the CDR3, taken from reference TRBV11-2 and TRBJ1-1): EAGVAQSPRYKIIEKRQSVAFWCNPISGHATLYWYQQILGQGPKLLIQFQNNGVVDDSQLPKDRFSAERLKGVDSTLKIQPAKLEDSAVYLCASSLGQGYEAFFGQGTRLTVV.

The rearrangement links TRBV6-1 to TRBJ1-5; the D gene is possibly TRBD1 (6 bases). The CDR3 runs to 14 residues. Trimming removed 1 base at V and 6 bases at J, with 10 bases between. Germline values: CDR1 MNHNS, CDR2 SASEGT. CDR3 DNA sequence: TGTGCCAGCAGTGAAGGAGGGGGAACTCAGCCCCAGCATTTT. This encodes CASSEGGGTQPQHF.

The chain employs TRBV3-1 (or the pseudogene TRBV3-2) and TRBJ2-7; TRBD1 matches 9 bases. The CDR3 covers 12 residues. Germline V gives CDR1 LGHDT, CDR2 YNNKEL (reference sequence). Trimming cost V 4 bases and J 7 bases; bases outside gene matches: 2. The CDR3 nucleotides are TGTGCCAGCAGCCGGACAGGGGAGGAGCAGTACTTC. Translated: CASSRTGEEQYF.

The CDR3 region has the DNA TGTGCCAGCTCAGGGGACATTCAAGAGACCCAGTACTTC. It yields the protein CASSGDIQETQYF. This chain uses TRBV18 with TRBJ2-5; maybe TRBD1 (6 bases). This CDR3 is built from 13 residues. Germline CDR1 KGHSH, CDR2 LQKENI. V gave up 5 bases and J gave up 2 bases, with 9 bases separating them.

This rearrangement joins TRBV3-1 (or the pseudogene TRBV3-2) to TRBJ2-5; TRBD1 agrees at 7 bases. Germline trimming cut 4 bases from V and 5 bases from J; bases unmatched to any gene: 7. The CDR3 contains 14 residues. Germline CDR1 LGHDT, CDR2 YNNKEL (reference sequence). DNA of the CDR3: TGTGCCAGCAGCCGACAGGGTACGAAGGAGACCCAGTACTTC. Residues: CASSRQGTKETQYF.

V gene TRBV29-1 combines with J gene TRBJ1-4, with 7 nucleotides matching TRBD1. V lost 6 bases and J lost 5; bases outside the gene matches: 9. The CDR3 is 14 amino acids. Per germline, CDR1 SQVTM and CDR2 ANQGSEA. This chain's CDR3 is CSVHYRGGNEKLFF. The CDR3 coding sequence is TGCAGCGTCCACTACAGGGGTGGGAATGAAAAACTGTTTTTT.

This clone was detected ten times or more. The chain uses TRBV27 and TRBJ2-2, with 7 bases that match TRBD1. This CDR3 is 15 amino acids long. The V segment lost 7 bases and the J segment 4 bases; nucleotides outside the gene matches: 9. Germline assignment: CDR1 MNHEY and CDR2 SMNVEV (reference sequence). The CDR3 nucleotides read TGTGCCAGCAACTTAAGGGGGCTAGGCACCGGGGAGCTGTTTTTT. The encoded protein is CASNLRGLGTGELFF.

This clone was recorded a few times. The chain combines TRBV5-1 with TRBJ1-2; 9 nucleotides agree with TRBD1. CDR3 length equals 14 residues. After removal of 4 bases from V and 6 bases from J, the junction contained 7 bases not matched to a gene. CDR1 is SGHRS, CDR2 YFSETQ, per germline. CDR3 amino acids: CASSRDRDPHGYTF. CDR3 in DNA: TGCGCCAGCAGCCGGGACAGGGACCCCCATGGCTACACCTTC.

The chain is built from TRBV12-3 or TRBV12-4 and TRBJ1-5, with D hard to call. CDR3 length: 13 residues. V lost 8 bases and J lost 3, with 11 bases in between. CDR3: CASATWANQPQHF. The DNA for the CDR3 is TGTGCCAGCGCTACGTGGGCCAATCAGCCCCAGCATTTT.

The V gene is TRBV18, the J gene TRBJ2-1; weak D call: TRBD1 (6 bases). The V gene lost 2 bases and the J gene lost 5 bases, with 10 bases spanning the gap. From germline, CDR1 is KGHSH and CDR2 LQKENI. The length of the CDR3 is 14 residues. The CDR3 DNA is TGTGCCAGCTCACCAGTAACAGGGCACAATGAGCAGTTCTTC. Its translation: CASSPVTGHNEQFF.

The rearrangement links TRBV11-3 to TRBJ1-1; 7 nucleotides line up with TRBD1. The CDR3 runs to 14 residues. V lost 2 bases to trimming and J lost 4 bases; unmatched junction nucleotides: 4. The germline CDR1 and CDR2 sequences are SGHNT and YENEEA. The CDR3 loop is CASSLQGVGTEAFF. In DNA, the CDR3 is TGTGCCAGCAGCTTACAGGGGGTAGGCACTGAAGCTTTCTTT. Using reference TRBV11-3 and TRBJ1-1 for the parts outside the CDR3, the full variable domain is EAGVVQSPRYKIIEKKQPVAFWCNPISGHNTLYWYLQNLGQGPELLIRYENEEAVDDSQLPKDRFSAERLKGVDSTLKIQPAELGDSAVYLCASSLQGVGTEAFFGQGTRLTVV.

The J gene is TRBJ2-1, the V gene TRBV13; unclear D gene. CDR3 length: 15 amino acids. In germline, CDR1 is PRHDT, CDR2 FYEKMQ (reference sequence). Trimming pared 7 bases from V and 4 bases from J, leaving 17 bases between. This chain's CDR3 is CASKRLAVPYNEQFF. In nucleotides, the CDR3 is TGTGCCAGCAAGCGATTAGCTGTCCCGTACAATGAGCAGTTCTTC.

The gene calls are TRBV6-6 and TRBJ2-7; 7 bases line up with TRBD1. Trimming at V came to 6 bases and at J to 4 bases, leaving 3 bases not matched to a gene. The CDR3 length is 12 residues. Per the germline V gene, CDR1 is MNHNY and CDR2 is SVGAGI (reference sequence). The CDR3 DNA reads TGTGCCAGCAGCCCGGGACAGTACGAGCAGTACTTC. This codes for CASSPGQYEQYF.